The rows below give T cell receptor beta chains drawn from one sample of a study of identical twins. TCRdb used MiXCR to reprocess the 5' RACE reads, holding one entry per CDR3 protein. The sample records roughly 1,500,000 distinct CDR3 sequences, roughly a third being singletons. The sequencing input was cord blood. The source is a newborn girl in good health. The CDR3 runs from the conserved cysteine through the conserved F or W. A D gene is named only where the DNA matches it firmly. Part of the rows lack a size; the others show once, few, many or a class for expanded clones.

D gene	V gene	clone size	J gene	CDR3 DNA	CDR3 protein
NA	TRBV7-9	few	TRBJ1-1	TGTGCCAGCAGCCCAGGGAGTTGGGTCACTGAAGCTTTCTTT	CASSPGSWVTEAFF
NA	TRBV24-1	few	TRBJ1-2	TGTGCCACCAGTGATCCATGGGGCCGCGGCTACACCTTC	CATSDPWGRGYTF
NA	TRBV3-1	few	TRBJ2-1	TGTGCCAGCAGTCGCCGATATAGCTCCTACAATGAGCAGTTCTTC	CASSRRYSSYNEQFF
NA	TRBV6-1	NA	TRBJ2-3	TGTGCCAGCAGCGGAGCGTCCCCAACCTCCACAGATACGCAGTATTTT	CASSGASPTSTDTQYF
NA	TRBV12-3/TRBV12-4	few	TRBJ2-5	TGTGCCAGCAGTTTACCACAGGGAGGGGGCGAGACCCAGTACTTC	CASSLPQGGGETQYF
TRBD2	TRBV7-9	few	TRBJ2-1	TGTGCCAGCAGCCCGCCTAGCGGGGGGAACAATGAGCAGTTCTTC	CASSPPSGGNNEQFF
TRBD1	TRBV10-1	NA	TRBJ1-5	TGCGCCAGCCCTTCCGGGACAGGGGGCAATCAGCCCCAGCATTTT	CASPSGTGGNQPQHF
NA	TRBV29-1	few	TRBJ2-2	TGCAGCGTTGATCAAGGGAACGCCGGGGAGCTGTTTTTT	CSVDQGNAGELFF
NA	TRBV3-1	NA	TRBJ2-2	TGTGCCAGCAGCCAAGAAAAGACTTCAGTCGTGGGCACCGGGGAGCTGTTTTTT	CASSQEKTSVVGTGELFF
NA	TRBV20-1	few	TRBJ2-5	TGCAGTGCCCCTAGGGGTATGTGGTACCGGGACAAAGAGACCCAGTACTTC	CSAPRGMWYRDKETQYF
NA	TRBV6-1	NA	TRBJ1-2	TGTGCCAGCAGTGAGTCAATGCCCTACTATGGCTACACCTTC	CASSESMPYYGYTF
TRBD2	TRBV5-6	NA	TRBJ2-1	TGTGCCAGCAGCTTGGGGGCAGCGGGGACTTACAATGAGCAGTTCTTC	CASSLGAAGTYNEQFF
NA	TRBV14	few	TRBJ2-5	TGTGCCAGCAGCCAGTTGGGCACAGGAGAGACCCAGTACTTC	CASSQLGTGETQYF
NA	TRBV28	many	TRBJ2-7	TGTGCCAGCAGTTTAATCCTATCCACCTACGAGCAGTACTTC	CASSLILSTYEQYF
NA	TRBV7-9	few	TRBJ1-2	TGTGCCAGCAGCTTAAACCCCGGGACGGCTAACTATGGCTACACCTTC	CASSLNPGTANYGYTF
TRBD1	TRBV6-1	few	TRBJ1-1	TGTGCCAGCAGTGAACCGGACAGGGCGAACACTGAAGCTTTCTTT	CASSEPDRANTEAFF
TRBD1	TRBV28	NA	TRBJ1-1	TGTGCCAGCAGTTTAGAGTGGGTCAGGGGGGGTAACGGTTTCTTT	CASSLEWVRGGNGFF
NA	TRBV9	NA	TRBJ2-4	TGTGCCAGCAGCGTAAGTTCCACCCGCAGCGCCAAAAACATTCAGTACTTC	CASSVSSTRSAKNIQYF
NA	TRBV29-1	NA	TRBJ1-5	TGCAGCGTGGCACTGGGGGATCCAAACCAGCCCCAGCATTTT	CSVALGDPNQPQHF
TRBD2	TRBV10-1	few	TRBJ2-3	TGCGCCAGCAGTGGAGAACTAGCGGGGAATACGCAGTATTTT	CASSGELAGNTQYF
TRBD2	TRBV7-2	NA	TRBJ2-3	TGTGCCAGCAGAGCGGGGGGGCGGTACACAGATACGCAGTATTTT	CASRAGGRYTDTQYF
NA	TRBV28	NA	TRBJ2-3	TGTGCCAGCAGTTCCACGACAGCTCCCACAGATACGCAGTATTTT	CASSSTTAPTDTQYF
NA	TRBV4-1	NA	TRBJ1-6	TGCGCCAGCAGCCAAGTCGAACGGTATAATTCACCCCTCCACTTT	CASSQVERYNSPLHF
NA	TRBV12-3/TRBV12-4	NA	TRBJ2-7	TGTGCCAGCTTACAGGGATACGAGCAGTACTTC	CASLQGYEQYF
TRBD2	TRBV24-1	NA	TRBJ2-3	TGTGCCACCAGTGCCAGCGGGAGGGCCCTGGATACGCAGTATTTT	CATSASGRALDTQYF
NA	TRBV9	NA	TRBJ2-3	TGTGCCAGCAGCGTAGATGCTCCGGGCTCCACAGATACGCAGTATTTT	CASSVDAPGSTDTQYF
TRBD2	TRBV5-1	NA	TRBJ2-5	TGCGCCAGCAGCTTGGAGACTAGCGGGAAAGGCAATGAGCAGTACTTC	CASSLETSGKGNEQYF
TRBD1	TRBV3-1	few	TRBJ2-5	TGTGCCAGCAGCCAAGATTCTTGGGACAGGGGGGAACTCAAAGAGACCCAGTACTTC	CASSQDSWDRGELKETQYF
NA	TRBV18	NA	TRBJ1-6	TGTGCCAGCTCACCGCTCGGCAGGGGCACCTCGAGCTCCTATAATTCACCCCTCCACTTT	CASSPLGRGTSSSYNSPLHF
NA	TRBV20-1	NA	TRBJ2-7	TGCAGTGCTAGAGTGGGGGCCGAGCAGTACTTC	CSARVGAEQYF
NA	TRBV3-1	NA	TRBJ2-6	TGTGCCAGTACCATTAGGCAGGCCAACGTCCTGACTTTC	CASTIRQANVLTF
NA	TRBV9	NA	TRBJ2-3	TGTGCCAGCAGCGTAGGCGCGCGTCTAGATACGCAGTATTTT	CASSVGARLDTQYF
NA	TRBV30	NA	TRBJ2-7	TGTGCCTGGAGCCGATTTTACGAGCAGTACTTC	CAWSRFYEQYF
NA	TRBV6-2/TRBV6-3	NA	TRBJ1-1	TGTGCCAGCAGTTACAACAGACTGAACACTGAAGCTTTCTTT	CASSYNRLNTEAFF
TRBD1	TRBV6-1	NA	TRBJ1-6	TGTGCCAGCAGTCCCCGGACAGGACCTATATTCGGTTCACCCCTCCACTTT	CASSPRTGPIFGSPLHF
NA	TRBV20-1	NA	TRBJ2-3	TGCAGTCAATTTAAGGCAGATACGCAGTATTTT	CSQFKADTQYF
NA	TRBV29-1	NA	TRBJ2-7	TGCAGCGTTGAAGGTTCCGGGACCTACGAGCAGTACTTC	CSVEGSGTYEQYF
NA	TRBV24-1	NA	TRBJ2-3	TGTGCCACCAGTGATTTGAACAGGCCAGATACGCAGTATTTT	CATSDLNRPDTQYF
NA	TRBV2	NA	TRBJ2-7	TGTGCCAGCGGTCGCCGGTACTCTTCCTACGAGCAGTACTTC	CASGRRYSSYEQYF
NA	TRBV28	NA	TRBJ2-7	TGTACCAGCAGTTTGTGGATAGCCACACTTTACGAGCAGTACTTC	CTSSLWIATLYEQYF
NA	TRBV29-1	many	TRBJ2-7	TGCAGCGTTGAGGAGACCTACGAGCAGTACTTC	CSVEETYEQYF
NA	TRBV19	NA	TRBJ1-2	TGTGCCAGTACCGATAGGCCTTGGGAGAGCTATGGCTACACCTTC	CASTDRPWESYGYTF
TRBD1	TRBV6-2/TRBV6-3	NA	TRBJ2-7	TGTGCCAGCAGTTACGGCGGGACAGGGAAGGACGAGCAGTACTTC	CASSYGGTGKDEQYF
TRBD1	TRBV27	few	TRBJ1-5	TGTGCCAGCAGTATCGACAGGGGCAATCAGCCCCAGCATTTT	CASSIDRGNQPQHF
NA	TRBV3-1	few	TRBJ1-4	TGTGCCAGCAGCCAAGGGCCCGGGCATGAAAAACTGTTTTTT	CASSQGPGHEKLFF
TRBD2	TRBV14	NA	TRBJ2-5	TGTGCCGGCAGCCAAGGCGGACTAGTAGGTGTGGAGACCCAGTACTTC	CAGSQGGLVGVETQYF
TRBD1	TRBV29-1	many	TRBJ2-5	TGCAGCGCCGGACAGGGGAGAAGGGAGACCCAGTACTTC	CSAGQGRRETQYF
NA	TRBV29-1	NA	TRBJ1-1	TGCAGCGTTGGGGGTGTGTCCGGTCTGACTGAAGCTTTCTTT	CSVGGVSGLTEAFF
NA	TRBV20-1	few	TRBJ2-4	TGCAGTGCGGCGACTGGCTCCTACGAGCGGTACTTC	CSAATGSYERYF
TRBD2	TRBV4-1	NA	TRBJ2-1	TGCGCCAGCAGCCAAGATTGGGGACTAGCCTCCCATGAGCAGTTCTTC	CASSQDWGLASHEQFF
NA	TRBV24-1	NA	TRBJ2-1	TGTGCCACCAGTGATGCGGGGTCCAGCTCCTACAATGAGCAGTTCTTC	CATSDAGSSSYNEQFF
NA	TRBV11-2	NA	TRBJ2-2	TGTGCCAGCAGCTTAGAGCGGCTAGCCACCGGGGAGCTGTTTTTT	CASSLERLATGELFF
NA	TRBV20-1	NA	TRBJ2-1	TGCAGTGCCCGAGAGCGGCTAGCTGAGCAGTTCTTC	CSARERLAEQFF